A single sample gave rise to the 12 T cell receptor beta chains below, sequenced in a study of blood T cell repertoires in COVID-19. Method: immunoSEQ multiplex PCR; TCRdb's copy keeps in-frame clones and lacks some. This sample yields about 330,000 clones, of which 80% to 90% are seen a single time; 9.5% to 10% belongs to the top ten. Sample: peripheral blood. The source is a young man with COVID-19, enrolled during active disease.

This clone was found a few times. This chain uses TRBV3-1 (or the pseudogene TRBV3-2) with TRBJ2-1, with TRBD1 identical over 9 bases. The CDR3 length is 19 residues. Germline CDR1 reads LGHDT; CDR2 reads YNNKEL (reference sequence). Trimming cost V 8 bases and J 5 bases; bases outside gene matches: 22. CDR3 protein: CASPPDRGKSVCKDNEQFF. The CDR3 bases are TGTGCCAGCCCACCCGACAGGGGGAAGAGTGTATGTAAGGACAATGAGCAGTTCTTC.

The chain recombines TRBV7-3 with TRBJ2-3; TRBD2 matches 8 bases. Germline loops: CDR1 SGHTA, CDR2 FQGTGA. The V and J ends lost 5 bases and 4 bases, in that order; junction bases with no gene match: 5. The CDR3 loop spans 14 amino acids. The CDR3 coding sequence is TGTGCCAGCAGCCCGGGGGGGCCCCCAGATACGCAGTATTTT. Translating gives CASSPGGPPDTQYF. Drawing the rest from reference TRBV7-3 and TRBJ2-3, the complete variable domain is GAGVSQTPSNKVTEKGKYVELRCDPISGHTALYWYRQSLGQGPEFLIYFQGTGAADDSGLPNDRFFAVRPEGSVSTLKIQRTERGDSAVYLCASSPGGPPDTQYFGPGTRLTVL.

CDR3 sequence reads: CASSHSRERGNTIYF. Written as DNA, the CDR3 is TGCGCCAGCAGCCACTCCAGGGAAAGGGGAAACACCATATATTTT. V gene TRBV4-3 combines with J gene TRBJ1-3; TRBD1 is a possible D gene (5 bases). With 3 bases removed from V and 4 bases from J, the gap between germline ends came to 13 bases. The CDR3 length is 15 residues. CDR1 and CDR2 from the germline V gene are LGHNA and YSLEER.

The rearrangement uses TRBV2 and TRBJ1-1; D unresolved. Germline V gene sequence: CDR1 SNHLY, CDR2 FYNNEI. V was pared by 6 bases and J by 1 base, with 12 bases between. The CDR3 sequence is 14 residues long. The CDR3 nucleotides read TGTGCCAGCAGGCTACTAGCTTGGAACACTGAAGCTTTCTTT. Residues: CASRLLAWNTEAFF. Using reference TRBV2 and TRBJ1-1 for the parts outside the CDR3, the full variable domain is EPEVTQTPSHQVTQMGQEVILRCVPISNHLYFYWYRQILGQKVEFLVSFYNNEISEKSEIFDDQFSVERPDGSNFTLKIRSTKLEDSAMYFCASRLLAWNTEAFFGQGTRLTVV.

This clone was recorded once. The V and J genes are TRBV3-1 (or the pseudogene TRBV3-2) and TRBJ2-3; TRBD1 matches 8 bases. V lost 1 base and J lost 8; bases outside the gene matches: 5. The CDR3 length is 14 residues. Per the germline V gene, CDR1 is LGHDT and CDR2 is YNNKEL (reference sequence). Written as DNA, the CDR3 is TGTGCCAGCAGCCAAGGGGCCAGGGGGCGTACGCAGTATTTT. This codes for CASSQGARGRTQYF.

The chain combines TRBV7-3 with TRBJ2-1; the match to TRBD2 covers 7 bases. The CDR3 covers 13 residues. The trim removed 4 bases at V and 9 bases at J, leaving 6 bases unmatched. Germline V gene sequence: CDR1 SGHTA, CDR2 FQGTGA. The CDR3 sequence is CASSYRREGEQFF. Here the CDR3 DNA reads TGTGCCAGCAGCTACAGAAGGGAGGGTGAGCAGTTCTTC.

This clone was seen only a few times. As DNA, the CDR3 is TGTGCCAGCAGCCCCAGGACAGGGGGGAACCAAGAGACCCAGTACTTC. Translation: CASSPRTGGNQETQYF. V gene TRBV5-8 combines with J gene TRBJ2-5; 10 positions agree with TRBD1. The CDR3 is 16 residues long. V was pared by 4 bases and J by 0 bases, with 6 bases of the junction left unmatched. The V gene's germline CDR1 is SGHTS and CDR2 YDEGEE.

V usage is TRBV5-1 and J usage is TRBJ1-2; D possibly corresponds to TRBD1 (6 bases). Trimming shortened V by 4 bases and J by 6 bases, and 22 bases separated the two germline ends. The CDR3 is 16 residues long. CDR1 and CDR2 (germline): SGHRS, YFSETQ. The CDR3, as DNA: TGCGCCAGCAGCCCCCAATCGGGCAGGGGCGATAATGGCTACACCTTC. Amino acid sequence: CASSPQSGRGDNGYTF.

V gene TRBV27 combines with J gene TRBJ2-7, with 7 bases lining up with TRBD2. Germline V gene lookup returns CDR1 MNHEY and CDR2 SMNVEV (reference sequence). The CDR3 has 15 residues. The V segment lost 5 bases and the J segment 1 base; nucleotides outside the gene matches: 8. CDR3 nucleotides: TGTGCCAGCAGTGAAGCGACTAGCAGTTCCTACGAGCAGTACTTC. It yields the protein CASSEATSSSYEQYF.

This chain connects TRBV7-2 to TRBJ1-2; perhaps TRBD1 as D (6 bases). Between the trimmed V and J ends, which lost 3 bases and 0 bases, there was a span of 14 bases. This CDR3 region has 16 residues. Germline-derived CDR1 and CDR2 are SGHTA and FQGNSA. CDR3 DNA sequence: TGTGCCAGCAGCTTTAGGCGGGGGCCGACTAACTATGGCTACACCTTC. It is translated as CASSFRRGPTNYGYTF. Based on the CDR3 plus reference TRBV7-2 and TRBJ1-2, the full variable domain is GAGVSQSPSNKVTEKGKDVELRCDPISGHTALYWYRQSLGQGLEFLIYFQGNSAPDKSGLPSDRFSAERTGGSVSTLTIQRTQQEDSAVYLCASSFRRGPTNYGYTFGSGTRLTVV.

The chain joins TRBV6-6 to TRBJ2-2, with 9 bases matching TRBD2. Germline assignment: CDR1 MNHNY and CDR2 SVGAGI (reference sequence). This CDR3 has 16 amino acids. J lost 0 bases, V lost 8 bases, and 7 bases had no gene match. The CDR3 region is CASRQLAGTNTGELFF. The CDR3 nucleotides read TGTGCCAGCCGACAGCTAGCGGGGACGAACACCGGGGAGCTGTTTTTT.

The CDR3 region is CASSIEQGPDTQYF. The DNA of the CDR3 is TGTGCCAGTAGTATTGAACAGGGACCGGATACGCAGTATTTT. The rearrangement joins TRBV19 to TRBJ2-3; tentative D call: TRBD1 (6 bases). Between the trimmed V and J ends, which lost 3 bases and 6 bases, there was a span of 13 bases. Germline CDR1 is LNHDA and CDR2 is SQIVND (reference sequence). The CDR3 extends over 14 amino acids.